This T cell receptor beta chain stems from a study of CD8 T cells in ankylosing spondylitis. Study results and limitations: Peripheral blood samples showed relatively rare disease-linked clones, and these clones were CD8+. There was reportedly significant enrichment of clones that were disease-linked in matched ankylosing spondylitis synovial fluid.

Quantitative barcoded 5'-RACE was used to prepare TCR beta libraries. TCRdb reprocessed the 5' RACE reads via MiXCR and lists one record per CDR3 protein. Seen here are 200,000 or so distinct CDR3 sequences, 20% to 30% observed once, and the top ten hold approximately 6.6%. As to this clonotype: Antigen specificity is unknown.

Germline CDR1 KGHDR, CDR2 SFDVKD. CDR3 length: 14 residues. The V end lost 7 bases, the J end lost 4 bases, and 13 bases lay between the germline ends. The V gene is TRBV24-1, the J gene TRBJ1-5; D gene ambiguous. The sequence was obtained from a male donor with ankylosing spondylitis or in good health (not recorded which). Input material: blood, either unsorted or a sorted T cell fraction (not recorded which). The DNA for the CDR3 is TGTGCCACCAGAAAGCGGAGAGAGAATCAGCCCCAGCATTTT. Translated: CATRKRRENQPQHF.